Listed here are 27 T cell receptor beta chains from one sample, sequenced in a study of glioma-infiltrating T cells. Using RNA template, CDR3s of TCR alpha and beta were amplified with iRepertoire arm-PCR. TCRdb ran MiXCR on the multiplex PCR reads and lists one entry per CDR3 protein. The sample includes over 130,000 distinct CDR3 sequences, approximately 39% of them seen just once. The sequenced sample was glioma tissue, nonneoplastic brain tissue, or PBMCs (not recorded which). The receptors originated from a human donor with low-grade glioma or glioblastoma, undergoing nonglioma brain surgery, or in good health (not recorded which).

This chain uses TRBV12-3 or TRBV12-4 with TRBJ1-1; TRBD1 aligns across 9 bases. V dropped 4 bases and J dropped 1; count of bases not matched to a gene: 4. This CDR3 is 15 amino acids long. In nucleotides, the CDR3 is TGTGCCAGCAGTTGGGGGACAGGGCAGAACACTGAAGCTTTCTTT. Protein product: CASSWGTGQNTEAFF.

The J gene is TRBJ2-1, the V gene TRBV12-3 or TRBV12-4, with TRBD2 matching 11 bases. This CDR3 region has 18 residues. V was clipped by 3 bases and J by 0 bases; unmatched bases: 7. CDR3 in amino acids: CASSLGLAEDSSYNEQFF. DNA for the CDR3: TGTGCCAGCAGTTTGGGACTAGCGGAGGATAGCTCCTACAATGAGCAGTTCTTC.

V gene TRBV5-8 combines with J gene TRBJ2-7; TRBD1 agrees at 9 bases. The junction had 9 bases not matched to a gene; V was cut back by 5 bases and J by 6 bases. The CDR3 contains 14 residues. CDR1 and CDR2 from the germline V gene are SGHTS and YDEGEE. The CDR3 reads CASRRTGAGSEQYF. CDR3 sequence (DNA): TGTGCCAGCAGACGGACAGGGGCAGGGAGCGAGCAGTACTTC.

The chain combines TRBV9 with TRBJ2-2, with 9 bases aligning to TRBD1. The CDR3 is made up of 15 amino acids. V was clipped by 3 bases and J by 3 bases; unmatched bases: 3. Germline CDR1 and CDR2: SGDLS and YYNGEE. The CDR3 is CASSAGQGYTGELFF. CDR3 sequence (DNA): TGTGCCAGCAGCGCGGGACAGGGCTACACCGGGGAGCTGTTTTTT.

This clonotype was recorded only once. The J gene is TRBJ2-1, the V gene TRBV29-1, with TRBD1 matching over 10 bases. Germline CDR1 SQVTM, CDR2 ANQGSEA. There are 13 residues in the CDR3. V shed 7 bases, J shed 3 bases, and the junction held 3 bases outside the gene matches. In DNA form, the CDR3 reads TGCAGCGCTCGGGACAGGGGCTACAATGAGCAGTTCTTC. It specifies CSARDRGYNEQFF.

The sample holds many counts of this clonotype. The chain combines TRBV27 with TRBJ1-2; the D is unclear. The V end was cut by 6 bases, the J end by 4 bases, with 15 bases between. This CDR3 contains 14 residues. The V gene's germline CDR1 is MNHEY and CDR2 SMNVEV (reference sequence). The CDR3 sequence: CASSPLGGVYGYTF. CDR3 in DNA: TGTGCCAGCAGCCCCTTGGGAGGTGTCTATGGCTACACCTTC.

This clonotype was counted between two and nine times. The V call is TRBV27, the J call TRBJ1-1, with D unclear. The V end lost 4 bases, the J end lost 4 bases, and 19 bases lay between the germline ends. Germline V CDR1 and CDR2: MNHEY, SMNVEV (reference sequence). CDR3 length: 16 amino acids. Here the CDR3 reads CASSSPQKAPGTEAFF. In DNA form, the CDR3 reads TGTGCCAGCAGTTCCCCCCAGAAGGCCCCGGGCACTGAAGCTTTCTTT.

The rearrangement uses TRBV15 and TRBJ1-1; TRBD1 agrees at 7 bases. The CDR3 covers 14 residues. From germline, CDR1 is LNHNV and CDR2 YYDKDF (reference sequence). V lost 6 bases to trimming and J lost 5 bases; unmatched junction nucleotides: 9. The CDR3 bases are TGTGCCACCAGGACCCTGACAGGGTTAACTGAAGCTTTCTTT. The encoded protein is CATRTLTGLTEAFF.

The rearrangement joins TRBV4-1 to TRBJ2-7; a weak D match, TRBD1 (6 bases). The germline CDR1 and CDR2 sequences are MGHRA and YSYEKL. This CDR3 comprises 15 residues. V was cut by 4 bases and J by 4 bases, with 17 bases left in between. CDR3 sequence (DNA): TGCGCCAGCAGCCCCCAGGGGAACAGGGCGTACGAGCAGTACTTC. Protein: CASSPQGNRAYEQYF.

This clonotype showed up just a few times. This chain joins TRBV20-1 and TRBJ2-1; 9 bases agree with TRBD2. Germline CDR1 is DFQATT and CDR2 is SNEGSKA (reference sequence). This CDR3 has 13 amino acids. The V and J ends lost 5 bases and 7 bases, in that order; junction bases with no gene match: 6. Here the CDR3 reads CSAVSGSSNEQFF. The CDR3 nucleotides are TGCAGTGCTGTTAGCGGGAGTTCTAATGAGCAGTTCTTC.

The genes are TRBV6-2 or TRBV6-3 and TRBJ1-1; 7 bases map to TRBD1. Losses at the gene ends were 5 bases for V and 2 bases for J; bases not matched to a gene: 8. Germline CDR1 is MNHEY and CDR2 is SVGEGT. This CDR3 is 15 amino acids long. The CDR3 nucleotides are TGTGCCAGCAGTCTAGGGGGCCCCGGTAACACTGAAGCTTTCTTT. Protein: CASSLGGPGNTEAFF.

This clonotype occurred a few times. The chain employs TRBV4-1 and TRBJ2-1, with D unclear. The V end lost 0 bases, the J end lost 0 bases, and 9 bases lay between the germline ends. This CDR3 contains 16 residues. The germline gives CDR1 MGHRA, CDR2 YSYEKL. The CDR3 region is CASSQDVGASYNEQFF. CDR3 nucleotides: TGCGCCAGCAGCCAAGACGTAGGTGCCTCCTACAATGAGCAGTTCTTC.

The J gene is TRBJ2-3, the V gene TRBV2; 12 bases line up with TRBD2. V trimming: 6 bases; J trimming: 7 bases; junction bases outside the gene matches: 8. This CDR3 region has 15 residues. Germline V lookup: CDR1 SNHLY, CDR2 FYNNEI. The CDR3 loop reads CASRPSGGALNTQYF. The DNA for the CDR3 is TGTGCCAGCAGACCTAGCGGGGGGGCCTTGAATACGCAGTATTTT.

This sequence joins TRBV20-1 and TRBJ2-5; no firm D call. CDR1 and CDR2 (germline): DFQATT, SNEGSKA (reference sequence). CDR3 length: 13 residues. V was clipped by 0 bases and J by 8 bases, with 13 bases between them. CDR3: CSARDHLRDTQYF. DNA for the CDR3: TGCAGTGCTAGAGATCATCTGAGAGACACCCAGTACTTC.

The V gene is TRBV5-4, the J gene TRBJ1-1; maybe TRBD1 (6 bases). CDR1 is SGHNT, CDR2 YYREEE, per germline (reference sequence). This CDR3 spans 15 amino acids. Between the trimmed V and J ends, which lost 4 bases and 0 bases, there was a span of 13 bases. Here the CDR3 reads CASSPPGHMNTEAFF. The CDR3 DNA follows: TGTGCCAGCAGCCCACCGGGACACATGAACACTGAAGCTTTCTTT. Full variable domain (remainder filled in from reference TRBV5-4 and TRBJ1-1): ETGVTQSPTHLIKTRGQQVTLRCSSQSGHNTVSWYQQALGQGPQFIFQYYREEENGRGNFPPRFSGLQFPNYSSELNVNALELDDSALYLCASSPPGHMNTEAFFGQGTRLTVV.

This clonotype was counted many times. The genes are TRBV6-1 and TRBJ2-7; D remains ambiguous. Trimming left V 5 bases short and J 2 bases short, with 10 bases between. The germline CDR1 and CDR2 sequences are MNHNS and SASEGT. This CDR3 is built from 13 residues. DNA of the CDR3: TGTGCCAGCAGTTATAGACACCCCTACGAGCAGTACTTC. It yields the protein CASSYRHPYEQYF.

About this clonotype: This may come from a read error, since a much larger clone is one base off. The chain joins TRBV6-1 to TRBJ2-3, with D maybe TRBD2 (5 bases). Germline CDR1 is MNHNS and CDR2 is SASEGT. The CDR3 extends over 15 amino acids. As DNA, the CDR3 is TGTGCCAGAAGTGAAACGGGGTCTAGCACAGATACGCAGTATTTT. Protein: CARSETGSSTDTQYF.

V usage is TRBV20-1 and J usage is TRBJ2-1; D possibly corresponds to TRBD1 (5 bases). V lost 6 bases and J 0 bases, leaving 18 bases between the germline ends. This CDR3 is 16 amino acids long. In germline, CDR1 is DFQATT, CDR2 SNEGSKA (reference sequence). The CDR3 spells CSASSQGLSSYNEQFF. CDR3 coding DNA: TGCAGTGCCAGCTCCCAGGGCTTGAGCTCCTACAATGAGCAGTTCTTC.

This chain's CDR3 is CASRRGQTDTQYF. The CDR3 region has the DNA TGTGCCAGCAGGAGGGGGCAGACAGATACGCAGTATTTT. The chain employs TRBV7-9 and TRBJ2-3, with 7 bases identical to TRBD1. Germline lookup yields CDR1 SEHNR and CDR2 FQNEAQ (reference sequence). J gave up 3 bases and V 6 bases, and 3 bases lay outside the gene matches. The CDR3 sequence is 13 residues long.

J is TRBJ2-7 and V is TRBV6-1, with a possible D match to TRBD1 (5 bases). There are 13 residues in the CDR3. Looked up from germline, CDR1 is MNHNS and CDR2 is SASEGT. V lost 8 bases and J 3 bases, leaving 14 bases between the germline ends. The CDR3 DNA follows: TGTGCCAGCCGAACAGGTTTTCTCTACGAGCAGTACTTC. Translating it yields CASRTGFLYEQYF.

The CDR3 DNA sequence: TGCGCCAGCAGCCAATCAGGGGCGCCGCGTGAAGCTTTCTTT. It yields the protein CASSQSGAPREAFF. The V call is TRBV4-1, the J call TRBJ1-1, with a possible D match to TRBD1 (6 bases). Trimming shortened V by 2 bases and J by 7 bases, and 14 bases separated the two germline ends. The germline gives CDR1 MGHRA, CDR2 YSYEKL. This CDR3 is 14 amino acids long.

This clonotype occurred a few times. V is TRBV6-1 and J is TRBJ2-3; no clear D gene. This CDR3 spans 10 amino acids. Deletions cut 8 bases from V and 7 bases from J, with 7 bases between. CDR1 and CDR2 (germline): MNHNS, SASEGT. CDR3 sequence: CASLEYTQYF. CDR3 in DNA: TGTGCCAGCCTCGAATATACGCAGTATTTT.

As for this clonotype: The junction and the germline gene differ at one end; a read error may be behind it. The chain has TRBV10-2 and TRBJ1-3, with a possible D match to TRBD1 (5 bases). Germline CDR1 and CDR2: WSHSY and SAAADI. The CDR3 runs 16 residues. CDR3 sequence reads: CASTLNPRGSGNTIYF. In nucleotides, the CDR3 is TGTGCCAGCACCCTTAATCCGAGGGGCTCTGGAAACACCATATATTTT.

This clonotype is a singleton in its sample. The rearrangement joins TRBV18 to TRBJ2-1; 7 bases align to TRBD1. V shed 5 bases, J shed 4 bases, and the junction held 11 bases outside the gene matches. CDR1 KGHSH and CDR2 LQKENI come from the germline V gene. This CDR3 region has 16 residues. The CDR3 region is CASSGPGTASYNEQFF. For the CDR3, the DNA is TGTGCCAGCTCAGGGCCCGGGACAGCCTCGTACAATGAGCAGTTCTTC.

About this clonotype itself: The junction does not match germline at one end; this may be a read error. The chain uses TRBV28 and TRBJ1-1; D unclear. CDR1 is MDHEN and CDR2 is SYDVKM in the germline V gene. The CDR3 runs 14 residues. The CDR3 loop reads CASSPATSNTEASF. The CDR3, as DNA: TGTGCCAGCAGTCCAGCCACGTCGAACACTGAAGCTTCCTTT. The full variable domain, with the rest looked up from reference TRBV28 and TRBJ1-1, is DVKVTQSSRYLVKRTGEKVFLECVQDMDHENMFWYRQDPGLGLRLIYFSYDVKMKEKGDIPEGYSVSREKKERFSLILESASTNQTSMYLCASSPATSNTEASFGQGTRLTVV.

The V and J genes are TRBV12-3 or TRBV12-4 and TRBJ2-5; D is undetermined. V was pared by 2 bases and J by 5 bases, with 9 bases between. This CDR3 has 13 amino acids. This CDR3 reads CASSLHVRETQYF. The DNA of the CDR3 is TGTGCCAGCAGTTTACACGTGCGGGAGACCCAGTACTTC.

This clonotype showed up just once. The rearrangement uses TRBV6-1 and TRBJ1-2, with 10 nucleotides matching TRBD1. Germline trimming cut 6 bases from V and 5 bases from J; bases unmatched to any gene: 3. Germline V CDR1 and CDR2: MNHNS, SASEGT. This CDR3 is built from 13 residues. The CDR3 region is CASSTGQGYGYTF. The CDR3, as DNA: TGTGCCAGCAGCACGGGACAGGGGTATGGCTACACCTTC.